This T cell receptor (beta chain) was captured by sequencing in a study of blood T cells in healthy people across ages. Study outcomes and limitations: Per-million-T-cell TCR beta diversity fell roughly linearly with age. Considered underestimates were the diversity estimates obtained from one million T cells.

A sample-barcoded 5' primer and a J-beta primer mix were used in a second PCR of roughly 7 to 11 cycles. TCRdb itself ran the 5' RACE reads through MiXCR, one entry per CDR3 protein. Of approximately 810,000 distinct CDR3 sequences in the sample, about 30% were seen once. Healthy Caucasian individuals from Russia aged 6 to 90 were enrolled as donors. Total RNA amounts of at least 6 micrograms were extracted per sample. This clonotype has more than one count but fewer than ten. Its antigen is still unknown. Trimming left V 0 bases short and J 8 bases short, with 8 bases between. Germline V gene sequence: CDR1 DFQATT, CDR2 SNEGSKA (reference sequence). The CDR3 is 12 residues long.

J is TRBJ1-5 and V is TRBV20-1, with TRBD1 as a possible D gene (5 bases). This clonotype was sampled from a woman at least 80 years old in good health. Sequences were obtained from blood. CDR3: CSAREPGKPQHF. The CDR3 region has the DNA TGCAGTGCTAGAGAACCAGGGAAGCCCCAGCATTTT.